This TCR beta chain was identified in a study of blood T cell repertoires in COVID-19. Study information: COVID-19 samples collected from the United States, Italy and Spain covered acute and convalescent phases.

The V gene lost 4 bases and the J gene lost 8 bases, with 6 bases spanning the gap. Per germline, CDR1 SGHNT and CDR2 YYREEE (reference sequence). There are 11 residues in the CDR3. Authors' methods: Quantification of nucleated cells was approximated via reference gene primer amplification. This table comes from immunoSEQ multiplex PCR, and its TCRdb copy is limited to in-frame clones, with some not included. That table supplies the V and J calls and clone size; D and trimming were determined from the DNA. The table records about 51,000 clones, about 81% of them present only once. The sequenced material came from peripheral blood. The receptor's source is a human donor with acute or convalescent COVID-19. The donor label of this sample is uncertain. The chain recombines TRBV5-4 with TRBJ1-4; D call uncertain. The CDR3 spells CASSRGEKLFF. CDR3 in DNA: TGTGCCAGCAGCCGCGGCGAAAAACTGTTTTTT. The full variable domain, its missing parts supplied by reference TRBV5-4 and TRBJ1-4, is ETGVTQSPTHLIKTRGQQVTLRCSSQSGHNTVSWYQQALGQGPQFIFQYYREEENGRGNFPPRFSGLQFPNYSSELNVNALELDDSALYLCASSRGEKLFFGSGTQLSVL.